This is a list of T cell receptor beta chains from one sample in a study of blood T cell repertoires in COVID-19. Libraries were prepared by immunoSEQ multiplex PCR; TCRdb keeps only in-frame clonotypes and omits some of them. The table lists some 110,000 clones, approximately 83% of them singletons. Sequencing used peripheral blood. The receptors derive from a man aged 45-65 years with acute or convalescent COVID-19. Each CDR3 is given with its conserved first and last residue. Each record gives: V gene, D gene, J gene, CDR3 DNA, CDR3 protein. A D gene is named only where the DNA matches it firmly.

v_call: TRBV10-2
d_call: -
j_call: TRBJ2-7
cdr3_nt: TGCGCCAGCAGTGTTAGATGGCCTAGTTACTACGAGCAGTACTTC
cdr3_aa: CASSVRWPSYYEQYF

v_call: TRBV6-5
d_call: TRBD2
j_call: TRBJ2-3
cdr3_nt: TGTGCCAGCGGAAAGCGGGGGGGCCTAGCAGATACGCAGTATTTT
cdr3_aa: CASGKRGGLADTQYF

v_call: TRBV7-2
d_call: TRBD2
j_call: TRBJ2-2
cdr3_nt: TGTGCCAGCAGCTCGACTAGCGGGGGAGCCCCCAGCACCGGGGAGCTGTTTTTT
cdr3_aa: CASSSTSGGAPSTGELFF

v_call: TRBV3-1/TRBV3-2
d_call: -
j_call: TRBJ2-3
cdr3_nt: TGTGCCAGCAGCCCGTACAGGGACGGCACAGATACGCAGTATTTT
cdr3_aa: CASSPYRDGTDTQYF

v_call: TRBV3-1/TRBV3-2
d_call: -
j_call: TRBJ1-1
cdr3_nt: TGTGCCAGCAGCCAAGGTTCGGCAGGGAACGAAGCTTTCTTT
cdr3_aa: CASSQGSAGNEAFF

v_call: TRBV30
d_call: -
j_call: TRBJ2-7
cdr3_nt: TGTGCCTGGAGCGTATTAGACAGCGATTCTTACGAGCAGTACTTC
cdr3_aa: CAWSVLDSDSYEQYF

v_call: TRBV19
d_call: -
j_call: TRBJ1-3
cdr3_nt: TGTGCCAGTAGTATAGAGGGGGACACCAGATGGGGAAACACCATATATTTT
cdr3_aa: CASSIEGDTRWGNTIYF

v_call: TRBV24-1
d_call: TRBD1
j_call: TRBJ2-1
cdr3_nt: TGTGCCACCAGCGAGGATACAGGGGGTTCCTACAATGAGCAGTTCTTC
cdr3_aa: CATSEDTGGSYNEQFF

v_call: TRBV5-6
d_call: -
j_call: TRBJ1-2
cdr3_nt: TGTGCCAGCAGCGGGGGGGAGAGTCCCTATGGCTACACCTTC
cdr3_aa: CASSGGESPYGYTF

v_call: TRBV5-8
d_call: -
j_call: TRBJ1-5
cdr3_nt: TGTGCCAGCAGCTTGGTCGGGTATCAGCCCCAGCATTTT
cdr3_aa: CASSLVGYQPQHF

v_call: TRBV28
d_call: -
j_call: TRBJ1-2
cdr3_nt: TGTGCAAGCGGGCGGGGTAACTATGGCTACACCTTC
cdr3_aa: CASGRGNYGYTF

v_call: TRBV27
d_call: TRBD1
j_call: TRBJ2-2
cdr3_nt: TGTGCCAGCAGTCGATCCGACGGGACAGGGGTGGCCGGGGAGCTGTTTTTT
cdr3_aa: CASSRSDGTGVAGELFF

v_call: TRBV9
d_call: TRBD2
j_call: TRBJ2-1
cdr3_nt: TGTGCCAGCAGCTCCAGCGGGAGGAACTACAATGAGCAGTTCTTC
cdr3_aa: CASSSSGRNYNEQFF

v_call: TRBV9
d_call: -
j_call: TRBJ2-7
cdr3_nt: TGTGCCAGCAGCGTTCTCCCGGGAGACGCCTACGAGCAGTACTTC
cdr3_aa: CASSVLPGDAYEQYF

v_call: TRBV10-2
d_call: -
j_call: TRBJ1-6
cdr3_nt: TGCGCCAGCAGAAACCTCCGGGACTCACTACACTTT
cdr3_aa: CASRNLRDSLHF

v_call: TRBV2
d_call: TRBD1
j_call: TRBJ2-7
cdr3_nt: TGTGCCAGCAGTGGGGACAGAAACTACGAGCAGTACTTC
cdr3_aa: CASSGDRNYEQYF